This T cell receptor (beta chain) was captured in a study of blood T cell repertoires in COVID-19. Some clones are missing from TCRdb's copy, which holds only in-frame ones; the method was immunoSEQ multiplex PCR. Of roughly 230,000 clones listed, roughly 87% are singletons. This CDR3 is built from 12 residues. CDR1 and CDR2 (germline): SGHNT, YYREEE (reference sequence). The germline V and J ends were trimmed by 10 bases and 5 bases, with 15 bases remaining between them. In this sample, this clone turned up once. The rearrangement joins TRBV5-4 to TRBJ1-1; D is possibly TRBD1 (6 bases). This receptor was obtained from a human donor in a cohort sampled during active COVID-19. The sequenced sample consisted of peripheral blood. CDR3 bases: TGTGCCCCGGGACCTCAGGGGACTGAAGCTTTCTTT. Amino acids: CAPGPQGTEAFF.